This T cell receptor beta chain was identified in a study of T-cell reconstitution after alpha-beta-depleted transplantation in children. The table lists this clonotype with many counts. What it binds is unknown. Study-level points and caveats: Expanded clones from the graft, numbering several hundred, reportedly supplied alpha-beta T cells about two months after transplant. The main origin of T-cell counts and diversity one year after transplant was newly produced T cells. Where some patients showed high TCRbeta diversity at day 60, it came from recipient T cells and thymic progenitors that had survived.

The library targeted TCRbeta and was prepared with unique molecular identifiers. TCRdb itself ran the PCR reads through MiXCR, one entry per CDR3 protein. The top ten clones hold roughly a tenth of a sample with around 120,000 distinct CDR3 sequences, roughly 24% of them seen once. Sequenced here: PBMCs, mostly from graft donor cells, sampled 180 days after TCRalphabeta/CD19-depleted stem cell transplant. The receptor comes from a male patient aged 2-10 years who had a stem cell transplant for chronic granulomatous disease, so the T cells may come from the graft donor.

The CDR3 coding sequence is TGTGCCAGCAGCAAAGGACAGGGATTCAATCAGCCCCAGCATTTT. Its translation: CASSKGQGFNQPQHF. The chain is built from TRBV21-1 and TRBJ1-5; the table's D call, TRBD1, was not checked against the DNA. TRBV21-1 is a pseudogene locus. The CDR3 has 15 amino acids.